The 12 T cell receptor beta chains in this list originate from one sample, sequenced in a study of cytomegalovirus exposure and HLA in healthy donors. PCR was performed using 60 Vbeta and 13 Jbeta primers. TCRdb's table, derived via immunoSEQ multiplex PCR, lists solely in-frame clones and lacks some. The table shows about 140,000 clones, with roughly 78% occurring only once. The sequenced sample was PBMCs. All receptors derive from a female donor in good health and CMV-seronegative.

This rearrangement joins TRBV9 to TRBJ2-7; 11 bases line up with TRBD2. The CDR3 runs 14 residues. From germline, CDR1 is SGDLS and CDR2 YYNGEE. V dropped 3 bases and J dropped 5; count of bases not matched to a gene: 4. CDR3 coding DNA: TGTGCCAGCAGCGGAGCACTAGCGGGAGACGAGCAGTACTTC. It specifies CASSGALAGDEQYF.

This clone was seen only a few times. The chain employs TRBV6-6 and TRBJ1-5; 10 bases agree with TRBD1. Germline CDR1 reads MNHNY; CDR2 reads SVGAGI (reference sequence). The ends lost 0 bases at V and 7 bases at J; junction bases unmatched: 3. CDR3 length equals 15 residues. The CDR3 region is CASSYSGTGDQPQHF. The CDR3 DNA is TGTGCCAGCAGTTACTCGGGGACAGGGGACCAGCCCCAGCATTTT.

The V call is TRBV5-6, the J call TRBJ1-5; D not resolved. Trimming shortened V by 0 bases and J by 3 bases, and 16 bases separated the two germline ends. Germline V gives CDR1 SGHDT, CDR2 YYEEEE. The CDR3 totals 17 residues. This CDR3 is CASSLGYGRVDNQPQHF. DNA of the CDR3: TGTGCCAGCAGCTTGGGGTATGGGAGGGTCGACAATCAGCCCCAGCATTTT. The variable domain in full, with the rest retrieved from reference TRBV5-6 and TRBJ1-5, is DAGVTQSPTHLIKTRGQQVTLRCSPKSGHDTVSWYQQALGQGPQFIFQYYEEEERQRGNFPDRFSGHQFPNYSSELNVNALLLGDSALYLCASSLGYGRVDNQPQHFGDGTRLSIL.

This clone was seen a single time. This chain links TRBV2 with TRBJ1-1; D call uncertain. The CDR3 has 13 residues. CDR1 is SNHLY and CDR2 is FYNNEI in the germline V gene. The V and J ends lost 6 bases and 0 bases respectively, with 8 bases between them. The chain's CDR3 is CASRGRVNTEAFF. CDR3 DNA: TGTGCCAGCAGGGGGAGGGTGAACACTGAAGCTTTCTTT.

The CDR3 nucleotides read TGTGCCAGCAGCTTAGGAGTCGATCAGCCCCAGCATTTT. Amino acids: CASSLGVDQPQHF. V is TRBV11-2 and J is TRBJ1-5; no reliable D call. Germline V gene sequence: CDR1 SGHAT, CDR2 FQNNGV. This CDR3 is built from 13 residues. V shed 1 base and J shed 5 bases, with 6 bases lying between them.

J is TRBJ1-1 and V is TRBV5-6, with D maybe TRBD1 (5 bases). V was trimmed by 4 bases and J by 5 bases, leaving 15 bases between them. CDR3 length: 14 residues. Germline lookup yields CDR1 SGHDT and CDR2 YYEEEE. Here the CDR3 DNA reads TGTGCCAGCAGCGAAACAGGAATGGGGACTGAAGCTTTCTTT. Translation gives CASSETGMGTEAFF.

This clone showed up just a few times. This chain joins TRBV28 and TRBJ2-5, with 7 bases fitting TRBD1. The V segment lost 2 bases and the J segment 2 bases; nucleotides outside the gene matches: 5. CDR1 MDHEN and CDR2 SYDVKM come from the germline V gene. This CDR3 spans 15 amino acids. The CDR3, as DNA: TGTGCCAGCAGTTTACAGTGGACAGGACAAGAGACCCAGTACTTC. It encodes CASSLQWTGQETQYF.

The chain links TRBV28 to TRBJ2-1; 9 nucleotides match TRBD2. The length of the CDR3 is 18 residues. With V trimmed by 3 bases and J by 5 bases, 14 bases remained unmatched. Germline V gives CDR1 MDHEN, CDR2 SYDVKM. The chain's CDR3 is CASSFAGLAGSSDNEQFF. The CDR3 DNA reads as TGTGCCAGCAGTTTTGCCGGTCTAGCGGGAAGCTCGGACAATGAGCAGTTCTTC.

This rearrangement joins TRBV5-1 to TRBJ1-2, with 10 bases aligning to TRBD1. With V trimmed by 4 bases and J by 8 bases, 8 bases remained unmatched. The CDR3 contains 14 residues. Looked up from germline, CDR1 is SGHRS and CDR2 is YFSETQ. CDR3 bases: TGCGCCAGCAGCCCCGGGACAGGGGTATGCGGCTACACCTTC. This sequence encodes CASSPGTGVCGYTF.

The chain has TRBV5-1 and TRBJ2-3; 7 bases map to TRBD2. The V segment lost 0 bases and the J segment 2 bases; nucleotides outside the gene matches: 3. The CDR3 consists of 15 residues. The V gene's germline CDR1 is SGHRS and CDR2 YFSETQ. For the CDR3, the DNA is TGCGCCAGCAGCTTGGAAAGCGGGGCCACAGATACGCAGTATTTT. It is translated as CASSLESGATDTQYF.

V usage is TRBV25-1 and J usage is TRBJ1-2; 9 bases are shared with TRBD1. The germline gives CDR1 MGHDK, CDR2 SYGVNS. J gave up 3 bases and V 4 bases, and 6 bases lay outside the gene matches. This CDR3 spans 15 amino acids. CDR3 loop: CASSGETGGDYGYTF. The CDR3 region has the DNA TGTGCCAGCAGTGGCGAGACAGGGGGGGACTATGGCTACACCTTC.

V and J are TRBV4-2 and TRBJ1-6; D possibly corresponds to TRBD1 (5 bases). This CDR3 contains 14 residues. Germline V gives CDR1 LGHNA, CDR2 YNFKEQ. V lost 0 bases and J lost 7, with 7 bases in between. CDR3 in DNA: TGTGCCAGCAGCCAAGAACAGGTCAATTCACCCCTCCACTTT. It yields the protein CASSQEQVNSPLHF.